This T cell receptor (beta chain) was sequenced during a study of identical twins. Study-wide results and caveats: Out-of-frame TCR alpha sharing in monozygotic twins exceeded recombination model predictions. While abundant cord blood beta clonotypes carried fewer insertions, memory repertoires showed no such pattern. Low generation probability was overrepresented in out-of-frame alpha sequences shared by twins.

With respect to this clonotype: Its target is unknown.

V shed 2 bases and J shed 2 bases, with 16 bases lying between them. CDR3 size: 16 residues. Looked up from germline, CDR1 is DFQATT and CDR2 is SNEGSKA (reference sequence). MiXCR was run by TCRdb on the 5' RACE reads, yielding one entry per CDR3 protein. The repertoire consists of 1.5 million to 2 million distinct CDR3 sequences, with around 33% occurring once and the leading ten covering under 0.35%. The sequencing input was cord blood. The receptor was derived from a newborn girl in good health. The chain employs TRBV20-1 and TRBJ2-1, with a possible D match to TRBD2 (6 bases). The DNA of the CDR3 is TGCAGTGCTAGACCCACGGGACTTAATACCTACAATGAGCAGTTCTTC. As protein: CSARPTGLNTYNEQFF.